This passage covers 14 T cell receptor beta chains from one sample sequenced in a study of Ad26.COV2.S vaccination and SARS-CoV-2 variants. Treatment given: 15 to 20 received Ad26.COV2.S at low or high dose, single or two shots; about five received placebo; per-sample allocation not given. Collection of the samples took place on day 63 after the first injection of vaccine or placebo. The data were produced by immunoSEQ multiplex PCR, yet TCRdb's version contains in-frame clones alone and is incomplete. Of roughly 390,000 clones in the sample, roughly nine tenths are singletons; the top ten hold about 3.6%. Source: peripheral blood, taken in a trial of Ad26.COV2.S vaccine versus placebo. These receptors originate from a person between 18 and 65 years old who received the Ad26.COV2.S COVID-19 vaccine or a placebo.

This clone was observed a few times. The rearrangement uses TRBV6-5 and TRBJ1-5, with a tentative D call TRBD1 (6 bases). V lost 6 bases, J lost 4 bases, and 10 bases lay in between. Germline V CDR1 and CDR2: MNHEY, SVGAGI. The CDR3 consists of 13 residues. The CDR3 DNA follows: TGTGCCAGCAGCCCCGACAGGAATCAGCCCCAGCATTTT. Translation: CASSPDRNQPQHF.

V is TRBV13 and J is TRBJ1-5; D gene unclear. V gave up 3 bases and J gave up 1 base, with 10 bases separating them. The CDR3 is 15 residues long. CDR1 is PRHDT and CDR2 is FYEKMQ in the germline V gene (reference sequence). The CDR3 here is CASSFGRVSNQPQHF. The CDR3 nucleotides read TGTGCCAGCAGCTTCGGAAGGGTCAGCAATCAGCCCCAGCATTTT.

The CDR3 nucleotides read TGTGCCATCAGTGAAGGTTACGGGGTGGACACTGAAGCTTTCTTT. Residues: CAISEGYGVDTEAFF. The rearrangement uses TRBV10-3 and TRBJ1-1; D is unclear. CDR1 and CDR2 from the germline V gene are ENHRY and SYGVKD. This CDR3 is 15 amino acids long. V shed 3 bases and J shed 3 bases, with 14 bases lying between them.

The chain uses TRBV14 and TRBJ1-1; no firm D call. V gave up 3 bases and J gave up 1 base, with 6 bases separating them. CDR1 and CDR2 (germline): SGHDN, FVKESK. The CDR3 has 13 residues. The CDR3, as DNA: TGTGCCAGCAGCCAGACGGAGAACACTGAAGCTTTCTTT. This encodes CASSQTENTEAFF.

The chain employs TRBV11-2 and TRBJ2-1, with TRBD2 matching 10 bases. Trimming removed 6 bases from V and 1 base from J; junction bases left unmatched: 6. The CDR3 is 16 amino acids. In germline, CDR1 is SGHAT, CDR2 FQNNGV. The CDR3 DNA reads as TGTGCCAGCAGACCTCTAGCGGGGGCTTCCTACAATGAGCAGTTCTTC. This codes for CASRPLAGASYNEQFF.

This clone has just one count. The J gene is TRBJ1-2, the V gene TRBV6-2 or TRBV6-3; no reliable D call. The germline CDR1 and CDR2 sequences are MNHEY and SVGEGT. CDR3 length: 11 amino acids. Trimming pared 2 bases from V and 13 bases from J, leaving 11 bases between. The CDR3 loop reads CASSYVGGATF. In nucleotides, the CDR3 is TGTGCCAGCAGTTACGTAGGCGGCGCCACCTTC.

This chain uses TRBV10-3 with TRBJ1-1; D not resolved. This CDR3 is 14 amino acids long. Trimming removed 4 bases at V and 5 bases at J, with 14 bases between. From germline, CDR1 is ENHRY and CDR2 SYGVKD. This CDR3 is CAISAWEGGTEAFF. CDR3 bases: TGTGCCATCAGTGCCTGGGAGGGAGGGACTGAAGCTTTCTTT.

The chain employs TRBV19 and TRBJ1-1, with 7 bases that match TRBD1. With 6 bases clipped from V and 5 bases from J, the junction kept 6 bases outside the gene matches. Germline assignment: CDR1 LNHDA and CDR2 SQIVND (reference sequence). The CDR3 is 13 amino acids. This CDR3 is CASSAGQITEAFF. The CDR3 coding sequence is TGTGCCAGTAGCGCGGGACAGATTACTGAAGCTTTCTTT.

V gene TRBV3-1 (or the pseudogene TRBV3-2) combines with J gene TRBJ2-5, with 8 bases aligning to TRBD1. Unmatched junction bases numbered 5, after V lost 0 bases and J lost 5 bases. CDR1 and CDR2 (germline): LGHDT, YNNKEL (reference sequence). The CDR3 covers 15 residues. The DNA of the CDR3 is TGTGCCAGCAGCCAAGATAGGAACAGGGGGGAGACCCAGTACTTC. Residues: CASSQDRNRGETQYF.

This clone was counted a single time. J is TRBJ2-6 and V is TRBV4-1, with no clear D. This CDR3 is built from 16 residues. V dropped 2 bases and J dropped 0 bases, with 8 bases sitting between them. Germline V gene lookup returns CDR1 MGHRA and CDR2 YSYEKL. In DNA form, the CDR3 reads TGCGCCAGCAGCCAACCATACAACTCTGGGGCCAACGTCCTGACTTTC. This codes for CASSQPYNSGANVLTF.

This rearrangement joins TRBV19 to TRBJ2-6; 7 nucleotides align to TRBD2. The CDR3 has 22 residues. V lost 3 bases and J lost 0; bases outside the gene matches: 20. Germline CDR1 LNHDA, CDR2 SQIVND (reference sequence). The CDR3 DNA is TGTGCCAGTAGTATTTTGTTGGCGGAGGGAGGGACTGGGGACTCTGGGGCCAACGTCCTGACTTTC. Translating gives CASSILLAEGGTGDSGANVLTF.

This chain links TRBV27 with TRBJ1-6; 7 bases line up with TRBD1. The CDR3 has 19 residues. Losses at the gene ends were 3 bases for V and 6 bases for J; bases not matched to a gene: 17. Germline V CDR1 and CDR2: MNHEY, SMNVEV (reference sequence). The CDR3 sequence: CASSFTTRPVTGTNSPLHF. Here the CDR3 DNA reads TGTGCCAGCAGTTTCACCACCAGGCCCGTGACAGGGACTAATTCACCCCTCCACTTT.

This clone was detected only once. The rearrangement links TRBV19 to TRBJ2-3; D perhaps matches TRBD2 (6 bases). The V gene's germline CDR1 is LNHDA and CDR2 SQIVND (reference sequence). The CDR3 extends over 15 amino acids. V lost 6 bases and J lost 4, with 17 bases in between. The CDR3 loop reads CASRGRTGTADTQYF. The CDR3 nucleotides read TGTGCCAGTAGGGGGAGGACTGGAACGGCAGATACGCAGTATTTT.

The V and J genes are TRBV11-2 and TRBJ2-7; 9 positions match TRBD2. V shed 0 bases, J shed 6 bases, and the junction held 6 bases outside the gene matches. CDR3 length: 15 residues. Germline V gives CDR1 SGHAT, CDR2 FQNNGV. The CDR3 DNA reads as TGTGCCAGCAGCTTAGAGGCTAGCGGGGTTTTCGAGCAGTACTTC. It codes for CASSLEASGVFEQYF.